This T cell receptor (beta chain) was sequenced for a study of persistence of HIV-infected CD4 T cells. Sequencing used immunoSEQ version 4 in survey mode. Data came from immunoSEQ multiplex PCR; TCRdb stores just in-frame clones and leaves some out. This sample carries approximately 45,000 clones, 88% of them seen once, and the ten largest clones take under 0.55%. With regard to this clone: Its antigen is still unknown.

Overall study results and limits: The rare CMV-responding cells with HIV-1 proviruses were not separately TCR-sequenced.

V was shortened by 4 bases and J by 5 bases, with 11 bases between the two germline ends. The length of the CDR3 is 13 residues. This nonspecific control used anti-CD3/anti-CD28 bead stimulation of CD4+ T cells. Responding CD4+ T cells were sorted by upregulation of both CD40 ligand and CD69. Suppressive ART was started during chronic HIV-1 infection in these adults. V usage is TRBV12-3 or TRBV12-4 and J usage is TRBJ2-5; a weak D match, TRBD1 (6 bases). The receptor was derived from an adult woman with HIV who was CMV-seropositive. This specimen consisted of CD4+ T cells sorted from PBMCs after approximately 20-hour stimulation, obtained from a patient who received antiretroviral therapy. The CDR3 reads CASSSGTLETQYF. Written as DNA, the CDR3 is TGTGCCAGCAGTTCCGGGACACTCGAGACCCAGTACTTC.